The 12 T cell receptor beta chains presented below share a single source sample, sequenced in a study of blood T cells in healthy people across ages. For the second PCR, which ran for roughly 7 to 11 cycles, a sample-barcoded 5' primer and a J-beta primer mix were used. TCRdb re-called the 5' RACE reads through MiXCR, storing one row per CDR3 protein. The table includes around 800,000 distinct CDR3 sequences, around 25% detected once. The same data also contributed to another study, on T cells of mothers and their children.

The material sequenced was blood. The receptors shown here come from a boy between 10 and 17 years old in good health.

This sequence joins TRBV20-1 and TRBJ2-7, with a weak D call TRBD1 (5 bases). Germline CDR1 and CDR2: DFQATT and SNEGSKA (reference sequence). The CDR3 is 15 amino acids. Trimming stripped 0 bases from V and 2 bases from J, with 14 bases between. The CDR3 DNA sequence: TGCAGTGCTAGAGAGGCAGGGCTCCCTCCCTACGAGCAGTACTTC. Protein: CSAREAGLPPYEQYF.

The rearrangement uses TRBV7-9 and TRBJ2-1, with D unclear. The CDR3 has 16 residues. Between the trimmed V and J ends, which lost 4 bases and 0 bases, there was a span of 13 bases. Germline values: CDR1 SEHNR, CDR2 FQNEAQ (reference sequence). The CDR3 sequence: CASSSPYVPSYNEQFF. The CDR3 nucleotides read TGTGCCAGCAGCTCCCCCTACGTGCCCTCCTACAATGAGCAGTTCTTC. The entire variable domain, with the rest obtained from reference TRBV7-9 and TRBJ2-1, is as follows: DTGVSQNPRHKITKRGQNVTFRCDPISEHNRLYWYRQTLGQGPEFLTYFQNEAQLEKSRLLSDRFSAERPKGSFSTLEIQRTEQGDSAMYLCASSSPYVPSYNEQFFGPGTRLTVL.

This chain connects TRBV20-1 to TRBJ2-1; the D is unclear. With the DNA end fitting TRBJ2-5 better, the J assignment may be wrong. The CDR3 extends over 14 amino acids. CDR1 and CDR2 from the germline V gene are DFQATT and SNEGSKA (reference sequence). CDR3 amino acids: CSAVHDTLQETQYF. The CDR3 nucleotides read TGCAGTGCTGTTCATGACACCTTACAAGAGACCCAGTACTTC.

This clonotype was detected many times. The rearrangement joins TRBV27 to TRBJ2-7; no clear D gene. The germline V gene encodes CDR1 MNHEY and CDR2 SMNVEV (reference sequence). V shed 3 bases and J shed 2 bases, with 8 bases lying between them. The CDR3 runs 13 residues. CDR3 sequence reads: CASSLGVTYEQYF. CDR3 DNA sequence: TGTGCCAGCAGTTTGGGCGTCACCTACGAGCAGTACTTC.

The chain has TRBV9 and TRBJ2-3, with a tentative D call TRBD1 (6 bases). Trimming removed 4 bases from V and 1 base from J, with 10 bases in between. The CDR3 extends over 14 amino acids. The germline CDR1 and CDR2 sequences are SGDLS and YYNGEE. CDR3 sequence reads: CASSTHRGTDTQYF. In DNA form, the CDR3 reads TGTGCCAGCAGCACTCACAGGGGCACAGATACGCAGTATTTT.

The chain has TRBV6-5 and TRBJ1-3; a weak D match, TRBD1 (6 bases). V was shortened by 2 bases and J by 4 bases, with 18 bases between the two germline ends. Germline V gives CDR1 MNHEY, CDR2 SVGAGI. The CDR3 runs 17 residues. This CDR3 reads CASSYVPPGATGNTIYF. CDR3 nucleotides: TGTGCCAGCAGTTACGTTCCCCCAGGGGCGACAGGAAACACCATATATTTT.

The J gene is TRBJ2-7, the V gene TRBV28; 8 positions agree with TRBD1. Per the germline V gene, CDR1 is MDHEN and CDR2 is SYDVKM. The CDR3 is made up of 14 amino acids. Trimming took 4 bases from V and 1 from J; bases not matched to a gene: 3. The CDR3 protein is CASSWDRPSYEQYF. The CDR3 nucleotides are TGTGCCAGCAGTTGGGACAGGCCTTCCTACGAGCAGTACTTC. The complete variable domain, with remaining parts taken from reference TRBV28 and TRBJ2-7, reads DVKVTQSSRYLVKRTGEKVFLECVQDMDHENMFWYRQDPGLGLRLIYFSYDVKMKEKGDIPEGYSVSREKKERFSLILESASTNQTSMYLCASSWDRPSYEQYFGPGTRLTVT.

The chain links TRBV5-1 to TRBJ2-5, with TRBD1 as a possible D gene (6 bases). Gene TRBJ2-1 matches the end of the DNA better, so the J call may be wrong. The CDR3 contains 14 residues. Germline loops: CDR1 SGHRS, CDR2 YFSETQ. The CDR3 loop is CASSLTGNYNEQFF. The CDR3 DNA sequence: TGCGCCAGCAGCTTGACAGGGAACTACAATGAGCAGTTCTTC.

The V and J genes are TRBV5-1 and TRBJ2-5, with D maybe TRBD1 (7 bases). Germline lookup yields CDR1 SGHRS and CDR2 YFSETQ. The CDR3 extends over 14 amino acids. V gave up 3 bases and J gave up 5 bases, with 14 bases separating them. Here the CDR3 reads CASSWAGGTETQYF. The CDR3 bases are TGCGCCAGCAGCTGGGCAGGGGGGACGGAGACCCAGTACTTC.

The chain has TRBV24-1 and TRBJ2-1, with a tentative D call TRBD1 (6 bases). The CDR3 runs to 15 residues. CDR1 and CDR2 from the germline V gene are KGHDR and SFDVKD. Trimming cost V 3 bases and J 2 bases, with 10 bases left between them. The CDR3 coding sequence is TGTGCCACCAGTGATCGCGACAGGACCTACAATGAGCAGTTCTTC. Translation gives CATSDRDRTYNEQFF.

This clonotype showed up just a few times. The genes are TRBV10-1 and TRBJ1-2; D is uncertain. This CDR3 has 11 residues. V lost 7 bases and J 2 bases, leaving 5 bases between the germline ends. Germline CDR1 WNHNN, CDR2 SYGVQD (reference sequence). The CDR3 DNA reads as TGCGCCAGCATTAGAAACTATGGCTACACCTTC. As protein: CASIRNYGYTF.

This clonotype has just a few counts. The V and J genes are TRBV7-9 and TRBJ2-3; 7 bases agree with TRBD1. Germline V lookup: CDR1 SEHNR, CDR2 FQNEAQ (reference sequence). CDR3 length: 19 residues. The junction had 17 bases not matched to a gene; V was cut back by 5 bases and J by 0 bases. CDR3 amino acids: CASSGRDSDPTSSTDTQYF. The CDR3 bases are TGTGCCAGCAGCGGACGGGACAGCGATCCGACTTCTAGCACAGATACGCAGTATTTT.